This TCR beta chain is from a study of human T cells and chemical hapten exposure. Trimming left V 0 bases short and J 0 bases short, with 13 bases between. The germline V gene encodes CDR1 SGHDT and CDR2 YYEEEE. The CDR3 contains 16 residues. Total RNA extraction was carried out from unfractionated whole blood. Individual cDNA molecules each carried unique molecular identifiers attached by the library. TCRdb analysed the 5' RACE reads with MiXCR anew, one entry per CDR3 protein. Here the sample spans tens of thousands of distinct CDR3 sequences, about 15% being singletons. The J gene is TRBJ2-7, the V gene TRBV5-6; D is possibly TRBD1 (6 bases). The clonotype was recovered from a female donor in good health. The CDR3, as DNA: TGTGCCAGCAGCTTGGCCCCAGACAGGAGCTCCTACGAGCAGTACTTC. Residues: CASSLAPDRSSYEQYF.